These 10 T cell receptor beta chains came from one sample sequenced in a study of shared clonotypes between healthy human individuals. Libraries were prepared by immunoSEQ multiplex PCR; TCRdb keeps only in-frame clonotypes and omits some of them. Of roughly 1,100,000 clones in the sample, under 80% were seen once. Sequencing was performed on memory CD4+ T cells sorted from blood. Sample subset: CD45RA-negative fraction. The receptors originated from a man in his late teens or twenties in good health.

This clone was observed a single time. The chain uses TRBV6-4 and TRBJ2-7, with unresolved D. There are 13 residues in the CDR3. V lost 5 bases, J lost 0 bases, and 8 bases lay in between. The V gene's germline CDR1 is MRHNA and CDR2 SNTAGT. The CDR3 protein is CASSRQFSYEQYF. In nucleotides, the CDR3 is TGTGCCAGCAGTAGGCAATTCTCCTACGAGCAGTACTTC.

This chain links TRBV4-1 with TRBJ2-7, with D hard to call. The V end was cut by 5 bases, the J end by 1 base, with 9 bases between. The CDR3 covers 13 residues. The germline gives CDR1 MGHRA, CDR2 YSYEKL. The CDR3 loop reads CASSLEESYEQYF. The CDR3 bases are TGCGCCAGCAGCTTAGAGGAATCCTACGAGCAGTACTTC.

This clone was detected a few times. The chain carries TRBV5-1 and TRBJ2-1; possible D gene TRBD2, 5 bases. The CDR3 length is 14 residues. V lost 5 bases and J lost 0, with 9 bases in between. The V gene's germline CDR1 is SGHRS and CDR2 YFSETQ. The CDR3 region is CASRASSSYNEQFF. In DNA, the CDR3 is TGCGCCAGCAGGGCTAGCAGCTCCTACAATGAGCAGTTCTTC.

This chain uses TRBV9 with TRBJ2-3; D is undetermined. The CDR3 runs 13 residues. Germline lookup yields CDR1 SGDLS and CDR2 YYNGEE. V lost 4 bases, J lost 6 bases, and 12 bases lay in between. Here the CDR3 DNA reads TGTGCCAGCAGCCCCCACTCGCGGGATACGCAGTATTTT. Its translation is CASSPHSRDTQYF.

The J gene is TRBJ1-1, the V gene TRBV11-2; D is unclear. The CDR3 contains 14 residues. Trimming cost V 5 bases and J 5 bases, with 15 bases left between them. The germline V gene encodes CDR1 SGHAT and CDR2 FQNNGV. In DNA form, the CDR3 reads TGTGCCAGCAGCGTCAGGACCGCCCTGACTGAAGCTTTCTTT. Its protein is CASSVRTALTEAFF. The variable domain in full, completed from reference TRBV11-2 and TRBJ1-1, reads EAGVAQSPRYKIIEKRQSVAFWCNPISGHATLYWYQQILGQGPKLLIQFQNNGVVDDSQLPKDRFSAERLKGVDSTLKIQPAKLEDSAVYLCASSVRTALTEAFFGQGTRLTVV.

Notes on this clone: This sample includes further DNA sequences coding for the same CDR3. This chain joins TRBV29-1 and TRBJ1-1; D is undetermined. Between the trimmed V and J ends, which lost 1 base and 0 bases, there was a span of 6 bases. This CDR3 is built from 13 residues. The germline CDR1 and CDR2 sequences are SQVTM and ANQGSEA. The CDR3: CSVEGRMNTEAFF. CDR3 in DNA: TGCAGCGTTGAAGGCAGGATGAACACTGAAGCTTTCTTT.

The genes are TRBV9 and TRBJ2-2, with 7 nucleotides matching TRBD1. The germline V gene has CDR1 SGDLS and CDR2 YYNGEE. With V trimmed by 5 bases and J by 0 bases, 1 base remained unmatched. This CDR3 is 14 amino acids long. For the CDR3, the DNA is TGTGCCAGCAGACAGGGGACGAACACCGGGGAGCTGTTTTTT. This sequence encodes CASRQGTNTGELFF.

This clone was observed at least ten times. In the same sample, other DNA sequences code for this CDR3. The chain is built from TRBV30 and TRBJ1-4; D remains unclear. This CDR3 is built from 14 residues. V gave up 2 bases and J gave up 1 base, with 8 bases separating them. Germline CDR1 reads GTSNPN; CDR2 reads SVGIG (reference sequence). The CDR3 bases are TGTGCCTGGAGTTTGGGAGGAACTAATGAAAAACTGTTTTTT. It encodes CAWSLGGTNEKLFF.

The CDR3 DNA is TGTGCCAGCAGCACCAGCGGGAGATCCTACAATGAGCAGTTCTTC. Its protein product is CASSTSGRSYNEQFF. V is TRBV7-2 and J is TRBJ2-1; 8 positions match TRBD2. Germline V lookup: CDR1 SGHTA, CDR2 FQGNSA. CDR3 length equals 15 residues. V was clipped by 5 bases and J by 1 base; unmatched bases: 4.

The chain links TRBV5-1 to TRBJ2-3, with 12 bases that match TRBD2. Trimming cost V 3 bases and J 5 bases; bases outside gene matches: 1. The CDR3 is 14 residues long. CDR1 and CDR2 (germline): SGHRS, YFSETQ. The CDR3 bases are TGCGCCAGCAGCTCTAGCGGGAGGGGAGATACGCAGTATTTT. Its protein is CASSSSGRGDTQYF.